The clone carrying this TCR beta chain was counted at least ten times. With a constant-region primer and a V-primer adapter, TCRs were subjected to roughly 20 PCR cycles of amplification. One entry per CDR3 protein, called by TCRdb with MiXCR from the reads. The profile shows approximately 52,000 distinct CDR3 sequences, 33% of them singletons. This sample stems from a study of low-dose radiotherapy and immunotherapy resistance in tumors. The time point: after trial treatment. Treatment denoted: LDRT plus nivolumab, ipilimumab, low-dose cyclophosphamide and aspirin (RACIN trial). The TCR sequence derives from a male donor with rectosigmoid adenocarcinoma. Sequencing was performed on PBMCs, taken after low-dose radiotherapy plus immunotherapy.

CDR3 DNA: TGTGCCGCCGCGGGGAGTGTGGGGGAAAAACTGTTTTTT. Amino acid sequence: CAAAGSVGEKLFF. The V call is TRBV6-2 or TRBV6-3, the J call TRBJ1-4; no clear D gene. Germline V gives CDR1 MNHEY, CDR2 SVGEGT. The CDR3 sequence is 13 residues long. V was shortened by 11 bases and J by 8 bases, with 18 bases between the two germline ends.